A single sample gave rise to the 24 T cell receptor beta chains below, sequenced in a study of beta chain features in type 1 diabetes (dated by TCRdb to between 2018 and 2020). Study-level results and caveats: In all four CD4+ subsets, TCRB CDR3 length was moderately but significantly shorter in type 1 diabetes patients.

Antigens of these TCRs are unknown. Libraries were prepared through the immunoSEQ multiplex PCR assay. All of the isolated RNA was reverse transcribed with the High Capacity cDNA Reverse Transcription Kit, so expressed TCRB transcripts were sequenced. Drawn from immuneACCESS, this table holds only the in-frame rearrangements with V and J called that TCRdb kept. Clones are partly lost; checked studies trace under half to an unresolved V gene and leave the rest unexplained. Recorded for this sample are about 29,000 clones; approximately 51% of them occurred a single time. The ten largest clonotypes hold around 1.6% of the sample. The material sequenced was Tregs from blood. The cell subset or site label for this specimen denotes: regulatory CD4+ T cells. These receptors were obtained from a young woman with type 1 diabetes.

This clone was seen only once. V gene TRBV5-1 combines with J gene TRBJ2-3; 7 bases align to TRBD2. CDR3 length: 15 amino acids. Germline CDR1 and CDR2: SGHRS and YFSETQ. V was pared by 3 bases and J by 3 bases, with 7 bases of the junction left unmatched. The CDR3 is CASSWTGTKTDTQYF. For the CDR3, the DNA is TGCGCCAGCAGCTGGACGGGGACTAAAACAGATACGCAGTATTTT.

The chain links TRBV5-4 to TRBJ2-1, with TRBD1 matching over 8 bases. V trimming: 1 base; J trimming: 4 bases; junction bases outside the gene matches: 4. Per germline, CDR1 SGHNT and CDR2 YYREEE (reference sequence). This CDR3 spans 15 amino acids. This CDR3 is CASSLSQGAYNEQFF. For the CDR3, the DNA is TGTGCCAGCAGCTTGAGTCAGGGGGCGTACAATGAGCAGTTCTTC.

The chain couples TRBV27 to TRBJ2-1; 11 bases fit TRBD1. Germline CDR1 is MNHEY and CDR2 is SMNVEV (reference sequence). The junction had 4 bases not matched to a gene; V was cut back by 3 bases and J by 6 bases. This CDR3 has 15 residues. DNA of the CDR3: TGTGCCAGCAGTTTGGGGGGGACAGGGGGCAATGAGCAGTTCTTC. Translation gives CASSLGGTGGNEQFF.

The V gene is TRBV5-1, the J gene TRBJ2-2, with 9 bases matching TRBD2. This CDR3 spans 17 amino acids. J gave up 5 bases and V 0 bases, and 8 bases lay outside the gene matches. Germline lookup yields CDR1 SGHRS and CDR2 YFSETQ. The CDR3: CASSLDPSGTGTGELFF. The CDR3 DNA reads as TGCGCCAGCAGCTTGGATCCTAGCGGGACGGGTACCGGGGAGCTGTTTTTT.

Comment on this clone: The identical CDR3 is also encoded by other nucleotide sequences in the sample. The chain combines TRBV7-9 with TRBJ2-1; TRBD2 agrees at 15 bases. The J segment lost 8 bases and the V segment lost 3 bases, leaving 2 bases of the junction unmatched. The length of the CDR3 is 15 residues. Per the germline V gene, CDR1 is SEHNR and CDR2 is FQNEAQ (reference sequence). The DNA for the CDR3 is TGTGCCAGCAGCTTGGGACTAGCGGGAGGCTATGAGCAGTTCTTC. This codes for CASSLGLAGGYEQFF.

The chain couples TRBV7-6 to TRBJ2-2, with TRBD1 identical over 7 bases. The CDR3 loop spans 17 amino acids. Trimming cost V 5 bases and J 7 bases; bases outside gene matches: 16. Germline CDR1 and CDR2: SGHVS and FNYEAQ. CDR3 region: CASSPITGRQGLGELFF. In DNA, the CDR3 is TGTGCCAGCAGCCCTATTACGGGAAGACAGGGTCTCGGGGAGCTGTTTTTT.

This clone was seen a handful of times. The rearrangement uses TRBV19 and TRBJ2-3; 8 bases map to TRBD2. V lost 6 bases, J lost 2 bases, and 4 bases stayed unmatched. The CDR3 consists of 14 residues. Germline CDR1 LNHDA, CDR2 SQIVND (reference sequence). CDR3 residues: CASSPGLVTDTQYF. In DNA form, the CDR3 reads TGTGCCAGTAGCCCGGGACTAGTCACAGATACGCAGTATTTT.

This chain joins TRBV28 and TRBJ1-5; tentatively, D is TRBD1 (6 bases). The CDR3 covers 16 residues. Trimming stripped 3 bases from V and 4 bases from J, with 16 bases between. CDR1 is MDHEN, CDR2 SYDVKM, per germline. CDR3 amino acids: CASSFWGGATNQPQHF. CDR3 sequence (DNA): TGTGCCAGCAGTTTTTGGGGGGGGGCCACTAATCAGCCCCAGCATTTT.

This clone occurred a few times. The chain is built from TRBV28 and TRBJ2-3; possibly TRBD2 for D (6 bases). V dropped 6 bases and J dropped 1 base, with 17 bases sitting between them. The CDR3 contains 16 residues. The V gene's germline CDR1 is MDHEN and CDR2 SYDVKM. The CDR3 sequence is CASSSPTRDGTDTQYF. The CDR3 DNA sequence: TGTGCCAGCAGCTCCCCGACTAGAGACGGCACAGATACGCAGTATTTT.

This clone was seen a handful of times. This sequence joins TRBV7-2 and TRBJ1-2; no clear D. Trimming cost V 5 bases and J 8 bases, with 15 bases left between them. There are 13 residues in the CDR3. Germline V lookup: CDR1 SGHTA, CDR2 FQGNSA. CDR3 DNA: TGTGCCAGCAGCGGAGGTGGGCAAAGGGGCTACACCTTC. This gives the protein CASSGGGQRGYTF.

The rearrangement uses TRBV5-1 and TRBJ2-1, with 7 nucleotides matching TRBD2. The CDR3 consists of 15 residues. After removal of 4 bases from V and 6 bases from J, the junction contained 10 bases not matched to a gene. From germline, CDR1 is SGHRS and CDR2 YFSETQ. CDR3 in DNA: TGCGCCAGCAGCCTCAGCGGGATGTTAAGCAATGAGCAGTTCTTC. Translation: CASSLSGMLSNEQFF.

The genes are TRBV7-6 and TRBJ2-6; 10 nucleotides match TRBD2. Germline values: CDR1 SGHVS, CDR2 FNYEAQ. After removal of 5 bases from V and 3 bases from J, the junction contained 10 bases not matched to a gene. This CDR3 has 18 residues. This CDR3 reads CASSQRAGGIDGANVLTF. The CDR3 bases are TGTGCCAGCAGCCAGAGAGCGGGAGGGATAGATGGGGCCAACGTCCTGACTTTC.

This clone was counted a few times. The rearrangement uses TRBV7-2 and TRBJ2-7; perhaps TRBD2 as D (6 bases). Germline CDR1 and CDR2: SGHTA and FQGNSA. V lost 2 bases and J 0 bases, leaving 11 bases between the germline ends. This CDR3 has 15 residues. Written as DNA, the CDR3 is TGTGCCAGCAGCTTATCTGTCGGGAGCTCCTACGAGCAGTACTTC. It codes for CASSLSVGSSYEQYF.

This chain joins TRBV7-2 and TRBJ1-1; D gene unclear. The CDR3 spans 13 residues. CDR1 is SGHTA and CDR2 is FQGNSA in the germline V gene. V was shortened by 1 base and J by 0 bases, with 3 bases between the two germline ends. The CDR3 loop reads CASSLVVNTEAFF. CDR3 in DNA: TGTGCCAGCAGCTTAGTCGTGAACACTGAAGCTTTCTTT.

Comment on this clone: The sample carries other DNA sequences with the same CDR3. The chain links TRBV7-2 to TRBJ2-1, with 11 positions matching TRBD2. Germline-derived CDR1 and CDR2 are SGHTA and FQGNSA. The CDR3 extends over 15 amino acids. V shed 1 base, J shed 9 bases, and the junction held 5 bases outside the gene matches. CDR3 in DNA: TGTGCCAGCAGCTTAGTTCTAGCGGGAGGAGGTGAGCAGTTCTTC. Protein product: CASSLVLAGGGEQFF.

This clone was seen a handful of times. The V and J genes are TRBV7-8 and TRBJ2-1, with D perhaps TRBD2 (5 bases). The CDR3 is made up of 13 amino acids. Germline CDR1 SGHVS, CDR2 FQNEAQ. The V and J ends lost 1 base and 8 bases respectively, with 9 bases between them. The CDR3 is CASSLVEGHEQFF. Written as DNA, the CDR3 is TGTGCCAGCAGCTTAGTTGAGGGTCATGAGCAGTTCTTC.

The chain has TRBV30 and TRBJ1-1, with D maybe TRBD1 (5 bases). Germline assignment: CDR1 GTSNPN and CDR2 SVGIG (reference sequence). Trimming took off 5 bases at V and 4 bases at J, with 11 bases between the two ends. The CDR3 totals 12 residues. This CDR3 reads CAWSQGTTEAFF. CDR3 nucleotide sequence: TGTGCCTGGTCTCAGGGTACCACTGAAGCTTTCTTT.

This clone was counted once. V is TRBV4-2 and J is TRBJ2-5; a weak D match, TRBD2 (6 bases). Trimming stripped 0 bases from V and 5 bases from J, with 16 bases between. Germline V gene sequence: CDR1 LGHNA, CDR2 YNFKEQ. The length of the CDR3 is 16 residues. The CDR3 DNA is TGTGCCAGCAGCCAAGACGCCCCGGGAGTCGGGGAGACCCAGTACTTC. Translating gives CASSQDAPGVGETQYF.

J is TRBJ2-1 and V is TRBV30; D remains unclear. V was trimmed by 0 bases and J by 8 bases, leaving 11 bases between them. The CDR3 is 13 amino acids. In germline, CDR1 is GTSNPN, CDR2 SVGIG (reference sequence). CDR3 bases: TGTGCCTGGAGTGTACAGACCCAGGATGAGCAGTTCTTC. Translation: CAWSVQTQDEQFF.

This clone was recorded only once. The CDR3, as DNA: TGCGCCAGCAGCTTGGTGAGCTCTGGGGCCAACGTCCTGACTTTC. Translation: CASSLVSSGANVLTF. This chain joins TRBV5-1 and TRBJ2-6; no reliable D call. Germline loops: CDR1 SGHRS, CDR2 YFSETQ. The CDR3 sequence is 15 residues long. The V gene lost 0 bases and the J gene lost 0 bases, with 4 bases spanning the gap.

This chain uses TRBV19 with TRBJ2-2; 12 positions match TRBD2. Germline V gene lookup returns CDR1 LNHDA and CDR2 SQIVND (reference sequence). This CDR3 spans 15 amino acids. The junction had 6 bases not matched to a gene; V was cut back by 6 bases and J by 7 bases. In DNA form, the CDR3 reads TGTGCCAGTAGCCCCCCGGGACTAGCGGGCGGGGAGCTGTTTTTT. Translated: CASSPPGLAGGELFF. The variable domain in full, completed from reference TRBV19 and TRBJ2-2, reads DGGITQSPKYLFRKEGQNVTLSCEQNLNHDAMYWYRQDPGQGLRLIYYSQIVNDFQKGDIAEGYSVSREKKESFPLTVTSAQKNPTAFYLCASSPPGLAGGELFFGEGSRLTVL.

The chain joins TRBV18 to TRBJ2-6, with 8 bases identical to TRBD1. V was pared by 2 bases and J by 0 bases, with 3 bases of the junction left unmatched. CDR3 length: 17 amino acids. Germline V gene lookup returns CDR1 KGHSH and CDR2 LQKENI. The CDR3 region is CASSPGTGLSGANVLTF. The CDR3 coding sequence is TGTGCCAGCTCACCAGGGACAGGCCTCTCTGGGGCCAACGTCCTGACTTTC.

The chain combines TRBV5-6 with TRBJ1-4; possible D gene TRBD1, 5 bases. Germline CDR1 SGHDT, CDR2 YYEEEE. This CDR3 is 16 amino acids long. V gave up 4 bases and J gave up 4 bases, with 17 bases separating them. The CDR3: CASSPRYGGYNEKLFF. CDR3 in DNA: TGTGCCAGCAGCCCCCGGTATGGGGGGTATAATGAAAAACTGTTTTTT.

This sequence joins TRBV28 and TRBJ2-5; 9 bases are a match to TRBD2. The CDR3 runs to 14 residues. Germline CDR1 and CDR2: MDHEN and SYDVKM. Trimming at V came to 4 bases and at J to 3 bases, leaving 3 bases not matched to a gene. CDR3 nucleotide sequence: TGTGCCAGCAGTTCCTTAGCGGGAGAAGAGACCCAGTACTTC. Its protein is CASSSLAGEETQYF.